One and the same sample provided the 7 T cell receptor beta chains below, sequenced in a study of identical twins (TCRdb year 2016). Libraries were constructed by 5' RACE. Instrument used: Illumina HiSeq 2000. TCRdb took the public reads, trimmed them with fastp at Q25, ran MiXCR for clone calling and kept in-frame beta chains. Records with the same CDR3 protein are collapsed into one entry carrying the most frequent genes and DNA. This sample holds around 570,000 distinct CDR3 sequences; nearly 10% were observed only once. 3% of the sample lies in the top ten. In addition, the sample was reused for a study of yellow fever vaccine responses in identical twins.

What was sequenced was PBMCs. These receptor sequences come from a woman younger than 35 in good health.

Worth noting for this clonotype: A read error may produce the germline difference seen at one junction end. The chain couples TRBV25-1 to TRBJ1-5; D is unresolved. CDR1 and CDR2 from the germline V gene are MGHDK and SYGVNS. This CDR3 contains 13 residues. The CDR3 here is CASSPTGNQPRHF. Written as DNA, the CDR3 is TGTGCCAGCAGCCCGACTGGCAATCAGCCCCGGCATTTT.

This clonotype has only a few counts. The gene calls are TRBV12-3 or TRBV12-4 and TRBJ2-1, with a weak D call TRBD1 (5 bases). The CDR3 has 13 amino acids. Trimming removed 5 bases at V and 5 bases at J, with 10 bases between. The CDR3 sequence is CASSGQRNNEQFF. The DNA of the CDR3 is TGTGCCAGCAGTGGACAACGTAACAATGAGCAGTTCTTC.

The CDR3: CSASRMGSTDTQYF. The CDR3 DNA reads as TGCAGTGCTAGTAGGATGGGTAGCACAGATACGCAGTATTTT. The chain employs TRBV20-1 and TRBJ2-3; D not certain. The V end was cut by 3 bases, the J end by 0 bases, with 10 bases between. Germline CDR1 reads DFQATT; CDR2 reads SNEGSKA (reference sequence). This CDR3 has 14 amino acids.

This clonotype was seen many times. The chain links TRBV2 to TRBJ1-5; D unresolved. The germline gives CDR1 SNHLY, CDR2 FYNNEI. V lost 5 bases to trimming and J lost 3 bases, with 8 bases between them. The CDR3 is 13 residues long. This CDR3 reads CASSQQHNQPQHF. The CDR3 DNA follows: TGTGCCAGCAGTCAACAGCACAATCAGCCCCAGCATTTT. The full variable domain, its missing parts supplied by reference TRBV2 and TRBJ1-5, is EPEVTQTPSHQVTQMGQEVILRCVPISNHLYFYWYRQILGQKVEFLVSFYNNEISEKSEIFDDQFSVERPDGSNFTLKIRSTKLEDSAMYFCASSQQHNQPQHFGDGTRLSIL.

This clonotype occurred many times. The chain has TRBV12-3 or TRBV12-4 and TRBJ2-1; TRBD1 matches at 9 bases. The CDR3 length is 13 residues. Unmatched junction bases numbered 4, after V lost 6 bases and J lost 7 bases. CDR3 bases: TGTGCCAGCAGACAGGGGGCGGGGAATGAGCAGTTCTTC. It translates to CASRQGAGNEQFF.

There are a few counts of this clonotype. The rearrangement links TRBV7-8 to TRBJ2-1, with D uncertain. CDR1 SGHVS and CDR2 FQNEAQ come from the germline V gene. Deletions cut 0 bases from V and 0 bases from J, with 9 bases between. The CDR3 runs to 16 residues. CDR3 region: CASSLADRSSYNEQFF. The CDR3 DNA reads as TGTGCCAGCAGCTTAGCGGACCGGAGCTCCTACAATGAGCAGTTCTTC.

This clonotype came up many times. The CDR3 sequence is CASSEGSPGLFF. CDR3 DNA: TGTGCCAGCAGTGAGGGCTCTCCGGGGCTGTTTTTT. The chain uses TRBV12-3 or TRBV12-4 and TRBJ2-2, with D possibly TRBD2 on 5 matching bases. Trimming took off 5 bases at V and 13 bases at J, with 14 bases between the two ends. This CDR3 spans 12 amino acids.